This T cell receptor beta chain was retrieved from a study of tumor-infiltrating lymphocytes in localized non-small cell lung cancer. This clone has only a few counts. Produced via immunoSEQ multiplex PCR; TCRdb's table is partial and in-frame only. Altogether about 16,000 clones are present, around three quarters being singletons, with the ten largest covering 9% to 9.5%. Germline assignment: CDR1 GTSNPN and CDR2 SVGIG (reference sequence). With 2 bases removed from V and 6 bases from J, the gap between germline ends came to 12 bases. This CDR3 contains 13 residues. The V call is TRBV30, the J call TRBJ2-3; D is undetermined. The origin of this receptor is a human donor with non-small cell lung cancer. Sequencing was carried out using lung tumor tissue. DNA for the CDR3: TGTGCCTGGAGTCGGGTGGCCCCCGATACGCAGTATTTT. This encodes CAWSRVAPDTQYF.